Presented here are 32 T cell receptor beta chains from one specimen sequenced in a study of blood T cell repertoires in COVID-19. Clones were sequenced by immunoSEQ multiplex PCR, and TCRdb holds only the in-frame ones, with some missing. This sample has approximately 170,000 clones; around nine tenths occur once, and the top ten carry more than 2%. Source material: peripheral blood. The receptors here all came from a man aged 50 to 60 who had recovered from COVID-19.

This chain joins TRBV5-1 and TRBJ2-7; TRBD1 agrees at 7 bases. V dropped 2 bases and J dropped 5; count of bases not matched to a gene: 4. This CDR3 is 13 amino acids long. CDR1 and CDR2 (germline): SGHRS, YFSETQ. As DNA, the CDR3 is TGCGCCAGCAGCTTAAAGGGGGCAAACGAGCAGTACTTC. Residues: CASSLKGANEQYF.

The chain uses TRBV2 and TRBJ2-5; TRBD1 aligns across 9 bases. Per the germline V gene, CDR1 is SNHLY and CDR2 is FYNNEI. This CDR3 comprises 14 residues. The V and J ends lost 7 bases and 4 bases, in that order; junction bases with no gene match: 7. For the CDR3, the DNA is TGTGCCAGCACCGAACAACAGGGGGCAGAGACCCAGTACTTC. Translation gives CASTEQQGAETQYF.

The chain's CDR3 is CAISESGGDYGYTF. The CDR3 DNA sequence: TGTGCCATCAGTGAGTCAGGGGGAGACTATGGCTACACCTTC. This rearrangement joins TRBV10-3 to TRBJ1-2; possible D gene TRBD1, 6 bases. The CDR3 loop spans 14 amino acids. V lost 0 bases and J 3 bases, leaving 8 bases between the germline ends. Germline CDR1 ENHRY, CDR2 SYGVKD.

The V and J genes are TRBV19 and TRBJ2-5; a weak D match, TRBD2 (6 bases). CDR3 length: 12 amino acids. V was cut by 7 bases and J by 4 bases, with 10 bases left in between. Germline V CDR1 and CDR2: LNHDA, SQIVND (reference sequence). The CDR3 loop reads CASNFGGETQYF. CDR3 bases: TGTGCCAGTAATTTCGGGGGAGAGACCCAGTACTTC. The variable domain in full, completed from reference TRBV19 and TRBJ2-5, reads DGGITQSPKYLFRKEGQNVTLSCEQNLNHDAMYWYRQDPGQGLRLIYYSQIVNDFQKGDIAEGYSVSREKKESFPLTVTSAQKNPTAFYLCASNFGGETQYFGPGTRLLVL.

The chain employs TRBV15 and TRBJ1-2; 7 nucleotides agree with TRBD1. Germline values: CDR1 LNHNV, CDR2 YYDKDF (reference sequence). Trimming removed 5 bases from V and 5 bases from J; junction bases left unmatched: 5. The CDR3 sequence is 13 residues long. CDR3 in amino acids: CATSPSGQYGYTF. The CDR3 coding sequence is TGTGCCACCAGCCCCTCGGGACAGTATGGCTACACCTTC.

This clone is a singleton in its sample. The V gene is TRBV27, the J gene TRBJ2-5; the match to TRBD1 covers 7 bases. Per germline, CDR1 MNHEY and CDR2 SMNVEV (reference sequence). V gave up 8 bases and J gave up 5 bases; unmatched junction bases: 11. The CDR3 extends over 14 amino acids. The DNA for the CDR3 is TGTGCCAGCCAATTAACAGGGGTGGGGGAGACCCAGTACTTC. The encoded protein is CASQLTGVGETQYF.

The chain combines TRBV30 with TRBJ1-3; D is undetermined. The CDR3 is made up of 13 amino acids. CDR1 and CDR2 from the germline V gene are GTSNPN and SVGIG (reference sequence). Trimming pared 2 bases from V and 0 bases from J, leaving 5 bases between. As DNA, the CDR3 is TGTGCCTGGAGTTCTACCTCTGGAAACACCATATATTTT. Protein product: CAWSSTSGNTIYF.

The chain couples TRBV5-4 to TRBJ1-2, with a possible D match to TRBD1 (5 bases). This CDR3 is built from 14 residues. V was pared by 0 bases and J by 3 bases, with 9 bases between. The germline V gene has CDR1 SGHNT and CDR2 YYREEE (reference sequence). The CDR3 loop reads CASSLGPTDYGYTF. CDR3 nucleotide sequence: TGTGCCAGCAGCTTGGGTCCGACAGACTATGGCTACACCTTC.

This clone has more than one count but fewer than ten. The chain combines TRBV6-5 with TRBJ1-5; TRBD1 agrees at 9 bases. CDR1 is MNHEY and CDR2 is SVGAGI in the germline V gene. The J segment lost 4 bases and the V segment lost 5 bases, leaving 6 bases of the junction unmatched. This CDR3 contains 15 residues. The CDR3 reads CASSIQGAGNQPQHF. The CDR3 nucleotides read TGTGCCAGCAGTATACAGGGGGCCGGGAATCAGCCCCAGCATTTT.

The rearrangement uses TRBV5-5 and TRBJ2-5; 8 nucleotides align to TRBD1. Germline assignment: CDR1 SGHKS and CDR2 YYEKEE (reference sequence). After removal of 1 base from V and 5 bases from J, the junction contained 13 bases not matched to a gene. The CDR3 is 17 amino acids. CDR3 sequence: CASSLWRQGAPGETQYF. DNA for the CDR3: TGTGCCAGCAGCTTGTGGCGCCAGGGGGCGCCCGGGGAGACCCAGTACTTC.

The chain carries TRBV11-2 and TRBJ1-2; D is unresolved. Germline CDR1 is SGHAT and CDR2 is FQNNGV. This CDR3 comprises 15 residues. The V gene lost 5 bases and the J gene lost 4 bases, with 17 bases spanning the gap. The CDR3 sequence is CASSPELWALYGYTF. The DNA for the CDR3 is TGTGCCAGCAGCCCTGAATTGTGGGCGCTCTATGGCTACACCTTC.

The chain joins TRBV7-2 to TRBJ2-3, with D maybe TRBD1 (5 bases). The germline gives CDR1 SGHTA, CDR2 FQGNSA. The V and J ends lost 1 base and 0 bases respectively, with 8 bases between them. This CDR3 comprises 15 residues. The CDR3 loop is CASSLGTLSTDTQYF. The CDR3, as DNA: TGTGCCAGCAGCTTAGGGACATTGAGCACAGATACGCAGTATTTT.

Points on this clone: Different DNA sequences within this sample yield the same CDR3. The chain is built from TRBV5-1 and TRBJ2-1, with 10 nucleotides matching TRBD2. The junction had 6 bases not matched to a gene; V was cut back by 2 bases and J by 7 bases. CDR3 length equals 15 residues. Looked up from germline, CDR1 is SGHRS and CDR2 is YFSETQ. CDR3 residues: CASSLLAGGYNEQFF. The DNA for the CDR3 is TGCGCCAGCAGCTTATTAGCGGGAGGTTATAATGAGCAGTTCTTC.

The V gene is TRBV18, the J gene TRBJ1-2; 11 nucleotides agree with TRBD1. The CDR3 loop spans 16 amino acids. Losses at the gene ends were 3 bases for V and 5 bases for J; bases not matched to a gene: 8. Per germline, CDR1 KGHSH and CDR2 LQKENI. The CDR3 DNA reads as TGTGCCAGCTCACCGCTCCAGGGACAGGGGGAGTATGGCTACACCTTC. The encoded protein is CASSPLQGQGEYGYTF. Full variable domain (outside the CDR3, taken from reference TRBV18 and TRBJ1-2): NAGVMQNPRHLVRRRGQEARLRCSPMKGHSHVYWYRQLPEEGLKFMVYLQKENIIDESGMPKERFSAEFPKEGPSILRIQQVVRGDSAAYFCASSPLQGQGEYGYTFGSGTRLTVV.

The V gene is TRBV9, the J gene TRBJ2-1; TRBD2 aligns across 8 bases. After removal of 0 bases from V and 0 bases from J, the junction contained 5 bases not matched to a gene. CDR1 is SGDLS, CDR2 YYNGEE, per germline. This CDR3 region has 17 residues. CDR3 residues: CASSVEGGGSSYNEQFF. CDR3 in DNA: TGTGCCAGCAGCGTAGAAGGCGGGGGGAGCTCCTACAATGAGCAGTTCTTC.

This chain uses TRBV7-2 with TRBJ2-1, with 10 nucleotides matching TRBD2. CDR3 length: 17 amino acids. Per germline, CDR1 SGHTA and CDR2 FQGNSA. V was clipped by 5 bases and J by 3 bases; unmatched bases: 10. CDR3 bases: TGTGCCAGCAGCCCCCTGAGGAGACTAGCGGGCTACAATGAGCAGTTCTTC. Its protein is CASSPLRRLAGYNEQFF.

This chain links TRBV5-1 with TRBJ1-1; no clear D. CDR1 is SGHRS, CDR2 YFSETQ, per germline. CDR3 size: 11 residues. Trimming left V 5 bases short and J 5 bases short, with 7 bases between. Here the CDR3 DNA reads TGCGCCAGCAGGATAGAGACTGAAGCTTTCTTT. Its translation: CASRIETEAFF.

The V gene is TRBV7-2, the J gene TRBJ2-5; D is possibly TRBD1 (6 bases). The CDR3 consists of 14 residues. CDR1 is SGHTA, CDR2 FQGNSA, per germline. With 2 bases removed from V and 6 bases from J, the gap between germline ends came to 13 bases. Here the CDR3 reads CASSLNRVEKTQYF. For the CDR3, the DNA is TGTGCCAGCAGCTTAAACAGGGTCGAGAAGACCCAGTACTTC.

The rearrangement uses TRBV11-2 and TRBJ2-4; 10 bases line up with TRBD1. The CDR3 is 14 amino acids. Per the germline V gene, CDR1 is SGHAT and CDR2 is FQNNGV. V shed 5 bases and J 7 bases; nucleotides not matched to a gene: 5. This CDR3 reads CASSQRQGANIQYF. CDR3 coding DNA: TGTGCCAGCAGCCAAAGACAGGGGGCCAACATTCAGTACTTC.

The chain is built from TRBV6-5 and TRBJ1-2; TRBD1 is a possible D gene (6 bases). Between the trimmed V and J ends, which lost 4 bases and 5 bases, there was a span of 14 bases. This CDR3 region has 14 residues. Germline values: CDR1 MNHEY, CDR2 SVGAGI. The CDR3 reads CASSFTGLGYGYTF. CDR3 sequence (DNA): TGTGCCAGCAGTTTTACAGGGCTGGGTTATGGCTACACCTTC.

The chain links TRBV10-3 to TRBJ2-7, with 7 bases identical to TRBD1. Germline V gene sequence: CDR1 ENHRY, CDR2 SYGVKD. V lost 3 bases and J lost 3; bases outside the gene matches: 5. The CDR3 is 14 residues long. The CDR3 region is CAISDSGQVYEQYF. For the CDR3, the DNA is TGTGCCATCAGTGACTCCGGACAGGTCTACGAGCAGTACTTC.

The chain links TRBV7-2 to TRBJ2-5, with TRBD2 identical over 13 bases. The CDR3 contains 16 residues. Germline loops: CDR1 SGHTA, CDR2 FQGNSA. Trimming cost V 4 bases and J 5 bases; bases outside gene matches: 7. The CDR3 nucleotides are TGTGCCAGCAGCTCCGCGACTAGCGGGAGGCGGGAGACCCAGTACTTC. It yields the protein CASSSATSGRRETQYF. The whole variable domain, remainder taken from reference TRBV7-2 and TRBJ2-5, is GAGVSQSPSNKVTEKGKDVELRCDPISGHTALYWYRQSLGQGLEFLIYFQGNSAPDKSGLPSDRFSAERTGGSVSTLTIQRTQQEDSAVYLCASSSATSGRRETQYFGPGTRLLVL.

This chain connects TRBV29-1 to TRBJ2-7; 7 positions match TRBD1. The CDR3 consists of 15 residues. V dropped 1 base and J dropped 4; count of bases not matched to a gene: 10. Germline CDR1 SQVTM, CDR2 ANQGSEA. Here the CDR3 DNA reads TGCAGCGTTGAAGGGGGTAGAGGGGGCGTGTACGAGCAGTACTTC. This sequence encodes CSVEGGRGGVYEQYF.

This clone came up a few times. The J gene is TRBJ1-5, the V gene TRBV7-6; TRBD1 matches at 7 bases. The CDR3 has 15 amino acids. Per the germline V gene, CDR1 is SGHVS and CDR2 is FNYEAQ. After removal of 1 base from V and 6 bases from J, the junction contained 6 bases not matched to a gene. CDR3 loop: CASSLGQGDAQPQHF. As DNA, the CDR3 is TGTGCCAGCAGCTTAGGTCAGGGGGACGCTCAGCCCCAGCATTTT. The full variable domain, its missing parts supplied by reference TRBV7-6 and TRBJ1-5, is GAGVSQSPRYKVTKRGQDVALRCDPISGHVSLYWYRQALGQGPEFLTYFNYEAQQDKSGLPNDRFSAERPEGSISTLTIQRTEQRDSAMYRCASSLGQGDAQPQHFGDGTRLSIL.

The chain recombines TRBV9 with TRBJ2-3, with 10 bases lining up with TRBD2. Trimming took 4 bases from V and 2 from J; bases not matched to a gene: 4. CDR1 and CDR2 from the germline V gene are SGDLS and YYNGEE. CDR3 length: 15 residues. The CDR3 bases are TGTGCCAGCAGCTACGGACTAGCGGTCACAGATACGCAGTATTTT. Protein: CASSYGLAVTDTQYF.

This chain connects TRBV27 to TRBJ2-7, with D unresolved. V dropped 4 bases and J dropped 4 bases, with 14 bases sitting between them. The CDR3 covers 14 residues. From germline, CDR1 is MNHEY and CDR2 SMNVEV (reference sequence). CDR3 sequence: CASSSRGAVYEQYF. For the CDR3, the DNA is TGTGCCAGCAGTTCAAGAGGAGCCGTTTACGAGCAGTACTTC.

This chain connects TRBV5-1 to TRBJ2-5; TRBD2 agrees at 12 bases. After removal of 1 base from V and 4 bases from J, the junction contained 2 bases not matched to a gene. The germline V gene has CDR1 SGHRS and CDR2 YFSETQ. The CDR3 runs to 15 residues. The CDR3 spells CASSLSLAGGETQYF. CDR3 nucleotides: TGCGCCAGCAGCTTGTCACTAGCGGGGGGAGAGACCCAGTACTTC.

The rearrangement joins TRBV5-4 to TRBJ2-7; D is possibly TRBD2 (5 bases). The ends were cut back, 0 bases at V and 4 bases at J, with 14 bases in the middle. Germline loops: CDR1 SGHNT, CDR2 YYREEE (reference sequence). The CDR3 consists of 15 residues. CDR3 nucleotide sequence: TGTGCCAGCAGCTTGGAGGCTAGCACCCTATACGAGCAGTACTTC. It translates to CASSLEASTLYEQYF. Full variable domain (remainder filled in from reference TRBV5-4 and TRBJ2-7): ETGVTQSPTHLIKTRGQQVTLRCSSQSGHNTVSWYQQALGQGPQFIFQYYREEENGRGNFPPRFSGLQFPNYSSELNVNALELDDSALYLCASSLEASTLYEQYFGPGTRLTVT.

This chain uses TRBV15 with TRBJ2-5; weak D call: TRBD2 (7 bases). V gave up 5 bases and J gave up 4 bases, with 20 bases separating them. Germline V CDR1 and CDR2: LNHNV, YYDKDF (reference sequence). There are 16 residues in the CDR3. CDR3 loop: CATSPTGGREGETQYF. The CDR3 DNA reads as TGTGCCACCAGCCCCACGGGGGGCAGGGAAGGAGAGACCCAGTACTTC.

V and J are TRBV7-3 and TRBJ1-4, with D perhaps matching TRBD1 (6 bases). V gave up 3 bases and J gave up 2 bases, with 10 bases separating them. Looked up from germline, CDR1 is SGHTA and CDR2 is FQGTGA. CDR3 length: 15 residues. The CDR3 coding sequence is TGTGCCAGCAGCTTGAACAGGGTTACTAATGAAAAACTGTTTTTT. The encoded protein is CASSLNRVTNEKLFF.

V gene TRBV11-2 combines with J gene TRBJ2-1; D is uncertain. V dropped 6 bases and J dropped 9 bases, with 18 bases sitting between them. Germline CDR1 SGHAT, CDR2 FQNNGV. The CDR3 sequence is 14 residues long. The CDR3 nucleotides read TGTGCCAGCAGTCGTCCCGACGCCTCGGGTGAGCAGTTCTTC. It translates to CASSRPDASGEQFF.

As DNA, the CDR3 is TGTGCCAGCTCACGCCGGGACACCTATAATGAAAAACTGTTTTTT. Its protein is CASSRRDTYNEKLFF. J is TRBJ1-4 and V is TRBV18; tentatively, D is TRBD1 (6 bases). The V end lost 4 bases, the J end lost 4 bases, and 13 bases lay between the germline ends. This CDR3 is 15 amino acids long. The germline V gene has CDR1 KGHSH and CDR2 LQKENI. The full variable domain, completed using reference TRBV18 and TRBJ1-4, is NAGVMQNPRHLVRRRGQEARLRCSPMKGHSHVYWYRQLPEEGLKFMVYLQKENIIDESGMPKERFSAEFPKEGPSILRIQQVVRGDSAAYFCASSRRDTYNEKLFFGSGTQLSVL.